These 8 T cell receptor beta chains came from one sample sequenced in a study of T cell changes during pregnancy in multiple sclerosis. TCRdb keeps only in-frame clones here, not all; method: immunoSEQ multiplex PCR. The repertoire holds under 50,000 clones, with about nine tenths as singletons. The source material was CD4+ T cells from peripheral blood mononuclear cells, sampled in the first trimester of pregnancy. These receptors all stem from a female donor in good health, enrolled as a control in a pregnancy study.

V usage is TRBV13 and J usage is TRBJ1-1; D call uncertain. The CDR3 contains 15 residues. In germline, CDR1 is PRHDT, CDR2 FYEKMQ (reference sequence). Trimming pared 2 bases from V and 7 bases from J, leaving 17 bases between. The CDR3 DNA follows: TGTGCCAGCAGCTTATTTTGGGAGGGAAGCAATGAAGCTTTCTTT. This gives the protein CASSLFWEGSNEAFF.

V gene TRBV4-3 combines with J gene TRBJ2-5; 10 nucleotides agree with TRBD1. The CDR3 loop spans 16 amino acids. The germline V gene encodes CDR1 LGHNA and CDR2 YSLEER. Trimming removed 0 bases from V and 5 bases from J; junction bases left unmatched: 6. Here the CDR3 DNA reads TGCGCCAGCAGCCAAGATTCTGGGGGACAGGGGGAGACCCAGTACTTC. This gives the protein CASSQDSGGQGETQYF.

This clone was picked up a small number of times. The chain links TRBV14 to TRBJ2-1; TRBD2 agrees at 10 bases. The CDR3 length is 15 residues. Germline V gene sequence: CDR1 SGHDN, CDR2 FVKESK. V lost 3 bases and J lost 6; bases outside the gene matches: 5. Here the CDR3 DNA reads TGTGCCAGCAGCCACGAAGCGGGGGGGGGCAATGAGCAGTTCTTC. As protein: CASSHEAGGGNEQFF.

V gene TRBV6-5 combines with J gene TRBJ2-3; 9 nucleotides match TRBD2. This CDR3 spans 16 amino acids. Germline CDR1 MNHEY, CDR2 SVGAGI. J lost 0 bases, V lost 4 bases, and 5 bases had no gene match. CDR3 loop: CASSSSGGLSTDTQYF. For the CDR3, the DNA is TGTGCCAGCAGTTCCAGCGGGGGGTTGAGCACAGATACGCAGTATTTT.

The CDR3 sequence is CAISGRGGAGANVLTF. The CDR3 DNA reads TGTGCCATCAGTGGACGGGGTGGGGCTGGGGCCAACGTCCTGACTTTC. The chain recombines TRBV10-3 with TRBJ2-6, with D possibly being TRBD2 (5 bases). The CDR3 is 16 residues long. Trimming removed 4 bases from V and 2 bases from J, with 12 bases in between. The V gene's germline CDR1 is ENHRY and CDR2 SYGVKD.

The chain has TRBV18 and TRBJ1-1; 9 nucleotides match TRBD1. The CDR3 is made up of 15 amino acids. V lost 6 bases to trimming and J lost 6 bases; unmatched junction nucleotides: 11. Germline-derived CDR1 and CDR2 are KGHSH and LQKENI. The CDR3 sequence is CASSLGQGKVAEAFF. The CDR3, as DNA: TGTGCCAGCTCGCTTGGACAGGGGAAGGTTGCTGAAGCTTTCTTT.

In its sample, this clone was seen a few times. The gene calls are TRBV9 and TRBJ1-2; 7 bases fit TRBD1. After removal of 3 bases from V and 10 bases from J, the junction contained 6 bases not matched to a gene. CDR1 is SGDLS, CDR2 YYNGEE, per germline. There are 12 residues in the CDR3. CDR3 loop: CASSARDSLYTF. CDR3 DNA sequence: TGTGCCAGCAGCGCCCGGGACAGCCTCTACACCTTC.

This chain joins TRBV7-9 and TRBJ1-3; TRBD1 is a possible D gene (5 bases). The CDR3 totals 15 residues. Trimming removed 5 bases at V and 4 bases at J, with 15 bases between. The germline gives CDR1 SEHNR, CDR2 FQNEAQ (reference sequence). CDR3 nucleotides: TGTGCCAGCAGCCCGGACAATTCCGGGGGAAACACCATATATTTT. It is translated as CASSPDNSGGNTIYF.